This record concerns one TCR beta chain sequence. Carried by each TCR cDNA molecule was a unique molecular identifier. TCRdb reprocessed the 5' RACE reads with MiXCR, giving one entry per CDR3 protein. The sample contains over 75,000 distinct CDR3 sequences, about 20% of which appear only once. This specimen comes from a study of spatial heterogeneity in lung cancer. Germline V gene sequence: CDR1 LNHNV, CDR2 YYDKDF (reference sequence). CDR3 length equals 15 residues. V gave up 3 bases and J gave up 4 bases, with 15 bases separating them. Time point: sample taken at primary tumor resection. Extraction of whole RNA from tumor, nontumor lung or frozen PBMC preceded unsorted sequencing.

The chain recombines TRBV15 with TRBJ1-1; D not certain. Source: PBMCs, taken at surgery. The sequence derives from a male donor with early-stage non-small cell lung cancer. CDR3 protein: CATSRLGITTTEAFF. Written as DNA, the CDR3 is TGTGCCACCAGCAGGCTGGGGATTACGACCACTGAAGCTTTCTTT. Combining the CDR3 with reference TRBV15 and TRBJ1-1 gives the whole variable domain DAMVIQNPRYQVTQFGKPVTLSCSQTLNHNVMYWYQQKSSQAPKLLFHYYDKDFNNEADTPDNFQSRRPNTSFCFLDIRSPGLGDTAMYLCATSRLGITTTEAFFGQGTRLTVV.